This T cell receptor beta chain was sequenced during a study of T cell repertoires in cytomegalovirus infection (dated by TCRdb to the late 2010s). As for the study more broadly: The peptide stimulations were aimed at well-studied HLA-B-restricted epitopes as well as recently identified HLA-C-restricted CMV epitopes, whose presentation resists viral immunomodulation. Donor HLA type was relevant to the analysis, as public TCR beta signatures indicated carriage of CMV infection together with the matching HLA type. Overall study results and their limits: In both this cohort and an independent roughly 350-donor cohort, the cumulative frequency of public TCR beta family members distinguished carriers of CMV infection plus the relevant HLA type. In the ex vivo response, HLA-C-restricted CMV-specific TCR beta clonotypes were dominant, and in two of eight donors the single most frequent clonotype came from this HLA-C-restricted group.

The sample's treatment or condition, from its label and the paper: in vitro stimulation with specific CMV peptide epitopes to enrich CMV-specific T cells. Taken from the germline V gene, the CDR1 and CDR2 loops are MGHRA and YSYEKL. Between the V and J ends, shortened by 1 base and 0 bases respectively, the junction contains 9 bases. Inclusive of the bounding cysteine and phenylalanine, the CDR3 is 15 residues long. Only CDR3 DNA remains: 45 bases, in frame from the first base. This clonotype was counted a few times. Its antigen is not yet known. No per-base quality is available; no much larger clone lies one base away. Sequencer: Illumina HiSeq 1500. The raw public reads went through TCRdb reprocessing: fastp at Q25, MiXCR clone calling, in-frame beta chains kept. Under each unique CDR3 protein, matching rows form one entry showing the most common genes and DNA. The sample table records 800,000 to 950,000 distinct CDR3 sequences; roughly 33% of these occur just once. Around 12% of the sample rests with the top ten.

The V and J genes are TRBV4-1 and TRBJ1-1; the D gene remains uncertain. The material sequenced was cultured CD8+ T cells from PBMCs, taken from culture after CMV antigen stimulation. The receptor's source is a human donor in good health (CMV status not recorded). Some clones in this sample may be carry-over from other donors' samples. The DNA reads TGCGCCAGCAGCCAAGGGGGAGGGATGAACACTGAAGCTTTCTTT. Its protein product is CASSQGGGMNTEAFF.